This T cell receptor beta chain stems from a study of blood T cell repertoires in COVID-19. Overall study: Whether acute or convalescent, the COVID-19 samples came from the United States, Italy and Spain. The analysed material was cDNA or gDNA that came from T cells, B-cell-depleted T cells, or PBMCs.

The CDR3 runs 11 residues. The ends were cut back, 4 bases at V and 2 bases at J, with 6 bases in the middle. CDR1 is SQVTM and CDR2 is ANQGSEA in the germline V gene. In the original analysis: Nucleated cell counts were estimated from reference gene primer amplification. Some clones are missing from TCRdb's copy, which holds only in-frame ones; the method was immunoSEQ multiplex PCR. V and J calls and clone size come straight from that table; D and trimming were deduced from the DNA. The sample shows hundreds of thousands of clones, around 90% of them seen only once. Input material: peripheral blood. The chain carries TRBV29-1 and TRBJ2-7; D is perhaps TRBD1 (6 bases). The sequence came from a woman aged 25 to 45 with acute or convalescent COVID-19. The DNA of the CDR3 is TGCAGCGTTGGGGACACCTACGAGCAGTACTTC. Translated: CSVGDTYEQYF.